The 10 T cell receptor beta chains given below trace back to one sample, sequenced in a study of cytomegalovirus exposure and HLA in healthy donors (dated by TCRdb to about 2017). Library generation was performed with the immunoSEQ multiplex PCR assay. For the multiplex PCR, a mixture combining 60 forward primers for TCR Vbeta segments and 13 reverse primers for TCR Jbeta segments was used. TCRdb provides this immuneACCESS table in a form limited to in-frame rearrangements. Some clones are lacking; in checked studies, under half of them reflect an unresolved V gene, and why the rest are absent is not known. Here the sample has 150,000 to 200,000 clones; approximately 84% occur a single time. 0.2% to 0.3% of the sample is taken by the ten largest. What was sequenced was PBMCs. These receptors all come from a boy aged 10-17 years in good health and CMV-seronegative.

V usage is TRBV4-1 and J usage is TRBJ2-7, with D perhaps TRBD2 (7 bases). Trimming left V 0 bases short and J 3 bases short, with 12 bases between. Germline CDR1 and CDR2: MGHRA and YSYEKL. The CDR3 contains 15 residues. The CDR3 nucleotides are TGCGCCAGCAGCCAAGAGGGGGGGGCCCTCTACGAGCAGTACTTC. Its protein is CASSQEGGALYEQYF.

V usage is TRBV15 and J usage is TRBJ1-5; 9 bases are shared with TRBD1. Germline CDR1 reads LNHNV; CDR2 reads YYDKDF (reference sequence). J gave up 4 bases and V 1 base, and 2 bases lay outside the gene matches. The CDR3 covers 15 residues. CDR3 loop: CATSRVGTGNQPQHF. The CDR3 DNA reads as TGTGCCACCAGCAGAGTCGGGACAGGGAATCAGCCCCAGCATTTT.

The rearrangement uses TRBV5-1 and TRBJ2-5, with D unresolved. The CDR3 contains 13 residues. V lost 0 bases and J 2 bases, leaving 5 bases between the germline ends. Germline V CDR1 and CDR2: SGHRS, YFSETQ. CDR3 region: CASSLVRQETQYF. For the CDR3, the DNA is TGCGCCAGCAGCTTGGTTAGACAAGAGACCCAGTACTTC.

This clone came up once. The rearrangement links TRBV18 to TRBJ1-1, with TRBD1 as a possible D gene (5 bases). This CDR3 is 16 amino acids long. V lost 2 bases and J 3 bases, leaving 16 bases between the germline ends. The germline CDR1 and CDR2 sequences are KGHSH and LQKENI. This CDR3 reads CASSPLPQPGDTEAFF. Here the CDR3 DNA reads TGTGCCAGCTCACCATTACCACAGCCGGGGGACACTGAAGCTTTCTTT.

This rearrangement joins TRBV9 to TRBJ2-7; D may be TRBD1 (6 bases). Germline-derived CDR1 and CDR2 are SGDLS and YYNGEE. V was cut by 0 bases and J by 6 bases, with 13 bases left in between. The CDR3 extends over 14 amino acids. For the CDR3, the DNA is TGTGCCAGCAGCGTAGCCCCGACAGGAGTCGAGCAGTACTTC. This translates into CASSVAPTGVEQYF. Complete variable domain (other parts from reference TRBV9 and TRBJ2-7): DSGVTQTPKHLITATGQRVTLRCSPRSGDLSVYWYQQSLDQGLQFLIQYYNGEERAKGNILERFSAQQFPDLHSELNLSSLELGDSALYFCASSVAPTGVEQYFGPGTRLTVT.

The rearrangement uses TRBV30 and TRBJ1-2, with D possibly being TRBD1 (5 bases). CDR3 size: 17 residues. Germline V gives CDR1 GTSNPN, CDR2 SVGIG (reference sequence). Trimming removed 2 bases at V and 7 bases at J, with 26 bases between. The CDR3 DNA sequence: TGTGCCTGGAGTCTAGGCCGGCGGTTTGGGGGGTCCTCTGGCTACACCTTC. Its protein product is CAWSLGRRFGGSSGYTF.

The genes are TRBV7-8 and TRBJ2-1; 10 nucleotides agree with TRBD2. The CDR3 has 14 residues. Trimming cost V 11 bases and J 9 bases; bases outside gene matches: 13. Germline V CDR1 and CDR2: SGHVS, FQNEAQ. The CDR3: CAGQAGGPVGEQFF. The CDR3, as DNA: TGTGCCGGACAAGCGGGGGGGCCGGTGGGTGAGCAGTTCTTC.

This CDR3 reads CASSVRVGTGELFF. The CDR3 DNA reads TGTGCCAGCAGCGTCAGGGTAGGAACCGGGGAGCTGTTTTTT. This rearrangement joins TRBV9 to TRBJ2-2, with D perhaps matching TRBD1 (5 bases). The CDR3 covers 14 residues. Germline V gene data show CDR1 as SGDLS and CDR2 as YYNGEE. V shed 2 bases and J shed 5 bases, with 10 bases lying between them.

This rearrangement joins TRBV5-1 to TRBJ1-2; tentatively, D is TRBD1 (6 bases). The V and J ends lost 4 bases and 4 bases respectively, with 14 bases between them. Germline V gene data show CDR1 as SGHRS and CDR2 as YFSETQ. CDR3 length: 14 residues. For the CDR3, the DNA is TGCGCCAGCAGCGGTGAGGGGGTTCCCTATGGCTACACCTTC. Translating gives CASSGEGVPYGYTF. Supplemented by reference TRBV5-1 and TRBJ1-2, the full variable domain reads KAGVTQTPRYLIKTRGQQVTLSCSPISGHRSVSWYQQTPGQGLQFLFEYFSETQRNKGNFPGRFSGRQFSNSRSEMNVSTLELGDSALYLCASSGEGVPYGYTFGSGTRLTVV.

J is TRBJ2-2 and V is TRBV4-2; D not certain. Per germline, CDR1 LGHNA and CDR2 YNFKEQ. Trimming left V 4 bases short and J 5 bases short, with 11 bases between. The CDR3 consists of 14 residues. The chain's CDR3 is CASSRAESTGELFF. Here the CDR3 DNA reads TGTGCCAGCAGCCGCGCCGAGTCTACCGGGGAGCTGTTTTTT.